This T cell receptor (beta chain) originates from a study of vaccination and CD4 T cells after COVID-19. Across the study: Blood was drawn a median roughly 67 days post second dose, range 14 to 241. The study, taken as a whole, reports: It was observed that, in convalescent patients, a median around 87% of reactive clones arose only post-vaccination.

TCRdb used MiXCR to reprocess the PCR reads, holding one entry per CDR3 protein. The sample has tens of thousands of distinct CDR3 sequences; roughly three fifths are singletons. V lost 1 base, J lost 2 bases, and 12 bases lay in between. Germline CDR1 and CDR2: DFQATT and SNEGSKA (reference sequence). This CDR3 comprises 15 residues. In the case of this clonotype: Its antigen is not known.

The sequence was collected from a human donor who had recovered from COVID-19. The source was CD4+ T cells from blood, collected before SARS-CoV-2 vaccination. The genes are TRBV20-1 and TRBJ1-3, with D perhaps TRBD1 (5 bases). CDR3 sequence: CSARGGETPGNTIYF. DNA of the CDR3: TGCAGTGCTAGAGGGGGCGAGACGCCTGGAAACACCATATATTTT.